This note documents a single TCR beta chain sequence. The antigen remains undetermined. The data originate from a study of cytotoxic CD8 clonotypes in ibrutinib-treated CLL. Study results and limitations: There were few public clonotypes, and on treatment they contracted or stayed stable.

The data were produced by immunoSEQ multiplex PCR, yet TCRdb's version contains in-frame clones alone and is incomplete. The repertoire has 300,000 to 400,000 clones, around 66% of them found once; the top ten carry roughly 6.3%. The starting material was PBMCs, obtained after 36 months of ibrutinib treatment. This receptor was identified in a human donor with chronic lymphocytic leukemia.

The CDR3 sequence is CASSLGGALGNTIYF. In nucleotides, the CDR3 is TGTGCCAGCAGCTTAGGGGGGGCTCTTGGAAACACCATATATTTT. The J gene is TRBJ1-3, the V gene TRBV11-2; TRBD1 is a possible D gene (6 bases). The germline V and J ends were trimmed by 1 base and 3 bases, with 10 bases remaining between them. This CDR3 region has 15 residues. Germline loops: CDR1 SGHAT, CDR2 FQNNGV. The variable domain in full, completed from reference TRBV11-2 and TRBJ1-3, reads EAGVAQSPRYKIIEKRQSVAFWCNPISGHATLYWYQQILGQGPKLLIQFQNNGVVDDSQLPKDRFSAERLKGVDSTLKIQPAKLEDSAVYLCASSLGGALGNTIYFGEGSWLTVV.